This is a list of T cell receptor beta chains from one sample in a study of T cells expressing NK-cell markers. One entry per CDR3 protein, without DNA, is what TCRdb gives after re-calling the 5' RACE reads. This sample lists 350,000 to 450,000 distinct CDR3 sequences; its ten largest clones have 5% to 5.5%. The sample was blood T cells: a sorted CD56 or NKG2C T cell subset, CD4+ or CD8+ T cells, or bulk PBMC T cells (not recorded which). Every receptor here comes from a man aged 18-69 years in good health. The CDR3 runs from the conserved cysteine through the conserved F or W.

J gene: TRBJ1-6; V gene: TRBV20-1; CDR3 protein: CSASVGYNSPLHF
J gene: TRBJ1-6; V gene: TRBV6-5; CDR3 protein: CASSYSGVAPLHF
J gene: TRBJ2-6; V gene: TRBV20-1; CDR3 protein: CSASSGRGPGANVLTF
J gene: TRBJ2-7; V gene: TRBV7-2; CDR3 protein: CASRPGGSSYEQYF
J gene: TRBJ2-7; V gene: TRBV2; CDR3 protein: CASTFLGASYEQYF
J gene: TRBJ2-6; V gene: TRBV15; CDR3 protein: CATSPEQPSGANVLTF
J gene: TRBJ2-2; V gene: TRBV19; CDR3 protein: CASSQSGLATGELFF
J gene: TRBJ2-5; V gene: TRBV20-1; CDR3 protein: CSASNSGGAAETQYF
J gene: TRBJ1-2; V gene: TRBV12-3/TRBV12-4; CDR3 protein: CASSPARETGGRQGYTF
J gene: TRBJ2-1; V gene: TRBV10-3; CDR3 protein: CAISEGGLDYNEQFF
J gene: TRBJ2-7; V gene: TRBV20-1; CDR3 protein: CSASGAAGTEYEQYF
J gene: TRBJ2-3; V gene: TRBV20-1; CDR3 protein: CSAPTGTSVADTQYF
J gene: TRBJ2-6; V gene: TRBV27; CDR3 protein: CASSPSVTGANVLTF
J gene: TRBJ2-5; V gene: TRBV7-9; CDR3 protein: CASSLAGTDGETQYF
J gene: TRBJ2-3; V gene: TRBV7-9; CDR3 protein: CASGTGGNTDTQYF
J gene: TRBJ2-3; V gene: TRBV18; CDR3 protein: CASSPDRASTDTQYF
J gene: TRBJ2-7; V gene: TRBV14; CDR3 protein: CASSQDPGPTPYEQYF
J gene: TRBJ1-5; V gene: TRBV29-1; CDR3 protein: CSATGAGSNQPQHF
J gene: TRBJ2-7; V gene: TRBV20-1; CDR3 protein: CSARSLGGSVYEQYF
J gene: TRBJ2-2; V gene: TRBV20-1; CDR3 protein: CSARAQGATGELFF
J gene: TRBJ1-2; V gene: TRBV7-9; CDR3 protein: CASSYPGQRYDYGYTF
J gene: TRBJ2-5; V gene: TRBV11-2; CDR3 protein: CASSFDPQGTETQYF
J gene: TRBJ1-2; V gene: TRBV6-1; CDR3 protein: CASSQHRVQDYGYTF
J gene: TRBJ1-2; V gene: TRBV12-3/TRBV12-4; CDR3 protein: CASSLVTRDGYTF
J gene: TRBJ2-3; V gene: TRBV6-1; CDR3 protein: CASSLAGGPSSDTQYF
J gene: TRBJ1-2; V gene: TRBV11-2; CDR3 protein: CASSLDRRVSYGYTF
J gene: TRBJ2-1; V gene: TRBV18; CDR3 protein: CASSPPGLAGGRYNEQFF
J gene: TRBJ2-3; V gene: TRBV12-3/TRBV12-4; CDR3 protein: CASSPPRGGADTQYF
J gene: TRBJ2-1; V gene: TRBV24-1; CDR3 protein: CATSDSTSGLGNEQFF
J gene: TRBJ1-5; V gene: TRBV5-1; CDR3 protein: CASSLEGSDAPQHF
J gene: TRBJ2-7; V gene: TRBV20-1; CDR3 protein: CSAPSPGQGGHEQYF
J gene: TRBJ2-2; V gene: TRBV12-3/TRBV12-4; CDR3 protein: CATAPRRGAYGELFF
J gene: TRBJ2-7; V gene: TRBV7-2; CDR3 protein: CASSLKTSGSSYEQYF
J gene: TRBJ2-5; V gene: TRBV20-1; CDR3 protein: CSAIVVRGETQYF
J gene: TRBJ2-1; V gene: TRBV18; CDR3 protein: CASLKGGASYNEQFF
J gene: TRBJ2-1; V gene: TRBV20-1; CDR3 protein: CSARIGDRAHNEQFF
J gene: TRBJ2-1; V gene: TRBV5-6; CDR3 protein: CASSTTSGESYNEQFF
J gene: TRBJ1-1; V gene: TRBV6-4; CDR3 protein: CASSRGENTEAFF
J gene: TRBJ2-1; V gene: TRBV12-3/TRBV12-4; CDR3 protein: CASRPGSRGPAHYNEQFF
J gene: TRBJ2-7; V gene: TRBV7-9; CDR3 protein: CASSLAGTSYEQYF